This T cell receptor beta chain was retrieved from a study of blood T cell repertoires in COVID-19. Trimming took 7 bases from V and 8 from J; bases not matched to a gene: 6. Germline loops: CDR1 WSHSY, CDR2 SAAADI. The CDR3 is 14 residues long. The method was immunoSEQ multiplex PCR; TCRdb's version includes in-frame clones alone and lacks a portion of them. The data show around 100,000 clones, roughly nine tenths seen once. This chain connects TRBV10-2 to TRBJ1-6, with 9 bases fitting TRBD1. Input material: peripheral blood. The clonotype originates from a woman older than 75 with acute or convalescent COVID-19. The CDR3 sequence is CASNDRGVDSPLHF. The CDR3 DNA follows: TGCGCCAGCAATGACAGGGGGGTGGATTCACCCCTCCACTTT.